This T cell receptor beta chain derives from a study of T cell repertoires and HLA-DP antigens. The CDR3 contains 15 residues. With 5 bases removed from V and 4 bases from J, the gap between germline ends came to 15 bases. The germline gives CDR1 SGHAT, CDR2 FQNNGV. After approximately 15 days' expansion, CD4+ cells were restimulated roughly 24 h with HeLa expressing allogeneic DPB1. Stimulation used HeLa cells expressing transduced HLA-DPA1/DPB1, HLA-DM, invariant chain and CD80. Sequencing used immunoSEQ multiplex PCR; TCRdb keeps in-frame clones, though not all of them. The sample has 1,500 to 2,000 clones; 75% to 85% are singletons.

This chain joins TRBV11-2 and TRBJ2-1, with a possible D match to TRBD1 (6 bases). The sequence was obtained from a man aged 50 to 59 in good health and CMV-seronegative. Sequenced material: CD137- CD4+ T cells from cultured PBMCs. The CDR3 region has the DNA TGTGCCAGCAGCCCACGGCCGGACAGATACAATGAGCAGTTCTTC. It encodes CASSPRPDRYNEQFF.